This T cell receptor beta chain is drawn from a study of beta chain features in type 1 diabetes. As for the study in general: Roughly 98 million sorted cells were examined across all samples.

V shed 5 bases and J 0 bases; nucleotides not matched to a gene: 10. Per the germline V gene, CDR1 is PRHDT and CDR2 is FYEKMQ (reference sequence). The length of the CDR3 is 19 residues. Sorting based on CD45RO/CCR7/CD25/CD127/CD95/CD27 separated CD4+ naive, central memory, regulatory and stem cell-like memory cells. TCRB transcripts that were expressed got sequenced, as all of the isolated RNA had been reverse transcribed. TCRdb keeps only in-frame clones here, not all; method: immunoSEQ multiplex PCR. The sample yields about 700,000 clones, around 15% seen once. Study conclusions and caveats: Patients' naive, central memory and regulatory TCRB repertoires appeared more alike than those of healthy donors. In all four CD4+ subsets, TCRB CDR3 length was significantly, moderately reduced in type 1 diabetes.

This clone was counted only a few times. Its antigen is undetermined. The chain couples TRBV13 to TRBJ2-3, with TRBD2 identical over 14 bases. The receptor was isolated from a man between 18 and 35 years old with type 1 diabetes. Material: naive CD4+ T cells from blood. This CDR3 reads CASSERGLAGATSTDTQYF. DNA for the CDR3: TGTGCCAGCAGCGAACGGGGACTAGCGGGGGCCACTAGCACAGATACGCAGTATTTT. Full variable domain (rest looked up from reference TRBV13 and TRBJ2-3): AAGVIQSPRHLIKEKRETATLKCYPIPRHDTVYWYQQGPGQDPQFLISFYEKMQSDKGSIPDRFSAQQFSDYHSELNMSSLELGDSALYFCASSERGLAGATSTDTQYFGPGTRLTVL.